This T cell receptor (beta chain) was sequenced in a study of blood T cell repertoires in COVID-19. About the study: Samples taken during acute and convalescent COVID-19 were collected in the United States, Italy and Spain. T cells, B-cell-depleted T cells, or PBMCs provided the cDNA or gDNA that served as material.

In the authors' methods: Cell counts per sample came from amplifying reference gene primers. Libraries were prepared by immunoSEQ multiplex PCR; TCRdb keeps only in-frame clonotypes and omits some of them. The DNA gave D and trimming, while V, J and clone size come from that table. The profile covers about 48,000 clones, with 65% to 90% appearing a single time and 2.5% to 3.5% taken by the ten largest. The V segment lost 10 bases and the J segment 8 bases; nucleotides outside the gene matches: 16. Germline V gene data show CDR1 as SEHNR and CDR2 as FQNEAQ (reference sequence). The CDR3 has 15 residues.

The material sequenced was peripheral blood. The TCR comes from a woman older than 75 with acute or convalescent COVID-19. J is TRBJ1-2 and V is TRBV7-9; 10 bases line up with TRBD1. The CDR3 sequence is CANIRLPGQGSGYTF. In DNA, the CDR3 is TGTGCCAACATCCGTCTTCCGGGACAGGGGTCAGGCTACACCTTC.